These 28 T cell receptor beta chains share one sample of origin, sequenced in a study of T cell changes during pregnancy in multiple sclerosis. Clones were read by immunoSEQ multiplex PCR, and TCRdb kept only the in-frame ones, dropping some. Among around 51,000 clones, just over 90% were seen once, and the ten largest hold under 2%. The source was peripheral blood, collected in the second trimester of pregnancy. Receptors originate from a female donor with multiple sclerosis, enrolled in a pregnancy study.

Only a few counts were recorded for this clone. The chain is built from TRBV6-1 and TRBJ1-2, with 7 bases that match TRBD1. The V gene's germline CDR1 is MNHNS and CDR2 SASEGT. CDR3 size: 15 residues. The V and J ends lost 2 bases and 2 bases, in that order; junction bases with no gene match: 5. As DNA, the CDR3 is TGTGCCAGCAGTGAAACACCGGGACAGAACTATGGCTACACCTTC. It is translated as CASSETPGQNYGYTF.

The genes are TRBV21-1 and TRBJ1-5; the table names TRBD1, a call not compared with the DNA. TRBV21-1 is a documented pseudogene. This CDR3 is 18 amino acids long. The CDR3, as DNA: TGTGCCAGCAGCAAATGGACAGGAGGGGCATATAGCAATCAGCCCCAGCATTTT. This translates into CASSKWTGGAYSNQPQHF.

The rearrangement uses TRBV28 and TRBJ1-1; 9 nucleotides match TRBD1. The J segment lost 8 bases and the V segment lost 3 bases, leaving 4 bases of the junction unmatched. CDR1 MDHEN and CDR2 SYDVKM come from the germline V gene. There are 13 residues in the CDR3. The CDR3 loop is CASSFGQGTEAFF. CDR3 nucleotide sequence: TGTGCCAGCAGTTTCGGACAGGGGACCGAAGCTTTCTTT.

The rearrangement uses TRBV9 and TRBJ1-1; perhaps TRBD1 as D (6 bases). The CDR3 has 16 residues. The V and J ends lost 0 bases and 6 bases respectively, with 18 bases between them. CDR1 and CDR2 from the germline V gene are SGDLS and YYNGEE. CDR3 in amino acids: CASSVVVGGGSPEAFF. CDR3 in DNA: TGTGCCAGCAGCGTAGTTGTCGGGGGGGGCTCTCCTGAAGCTTTCTTT.

The chain joins TRBV7-3 to TRBJ2-2; D call uncertain. The CDR3 length is 12 residues. Germline values: CDR1 SGHTA, CDR2 FQGTGA. V was cut by 6 bases and J by 8 bases, with 10 bases left in between. The chain's CDR3 is CASSSKRGELFF. In nucleotides, the CDR3 is TGTGCCAGCAGTTCTAAGAGGGGGGAGCTGTTTTTT.

This rearrangement joins TRBV4-3 to TRBJ2-6; D not certain. V was shortened by 0 bases and J by 0 bases, with 6 bases between the two germline ends. This CDR3 has 16 residues. CDR1 and CDR2 from the germline V gene are LGHNA and YSLEER. DNA for the CDR3: TGCGCCAGCAGCCAAGATTTTAGCTCTGGGGCCAACGTCCTGACTTTC. Its translation is CASSQDFSSGANVLTF.

This rearrangement joins TRBV10-3 to TRBJ1-2; 7 bases map to TRBD1. CDR1 ENHRY and CDR2 SYGVKD come from the germline V gene. The V segment lost 6 bases and the J segment 2 bases; nucleotides outside the gene matches: 3. The CDR3 extends over 13 amino acids. For the CDR3, the DNA is TGTGCCATCAGGACAGGGCTGAACTATGGCTACACCTTC. Protein: CAIRTGLNYGYTF.

This chain links TRBV7-6 with TRBJ1-1; 10 nucleotides match TRBD1. V dropped 5 bases and J dropped 5; count of bases not matched to a gene: 11. Germline V CDR1 and CDR2: SGHVS, FNYEAQ. The CDR3 has 16 amino acids. The CDR3 spells CASSATGQGSGTEAFF. Written as DNA, the CDR3 is TGTGCCAGCAGCGCTACGGGACAGGGGTCGGGGACTGAAGCTTTCTTT.

The chain has TRBV4-2 and TRBJ2-5; 14 bases match TRBD2. Trimming at V came to 0 bases and at J to 3 bases, leaving 6 bases not matched to a gene. Per the germline V gene, CDR1 is LGHNA and CDR2 is YNFKEQ. The CDR3 sequence is 18 residues long. The CDR3 protein is CASSQEGTSGSGKETQYF. In DNA form, the CDR3 reads TGTGCCAGCAGCCAAGAAGGGACTAGCGGGAGTGGGAAAGAGACCCAGTACTTC.

The CDR3 DNA is TGTGCCAGCAGTTTACCCCACAGTTTAACTGAAGCTTTCTTT. It codes for CASSLPHSLTEAFF. The chain links TRBV28 to TRBJ1-1; D is uncertain. The length of the CDR3 is 14 residues. Between the trimmed V and J ends, which lost 2 bases and 5 bases, there was a span of 12 bases. Germline V lookup: CDR1 MDHEN, CDR2 SYDVKM.

This chain joins TRBV13 and TRBJ2-1; D gene ambiguous. This CDR3 has 13 residues. The germline V gene encodes CDR1 PRHDT and CDR2 FYEKMQ (reference sequence). V lost 3 bases, J lost 12 bases, and 15 bases lay in between. In DNA form, the CDR3 reads TGTGCCAGCAGCTTTCTTCCCGGAGAAGGGCAGTTCTTC. It encodes CASSFLPGEGQFF.

The chain has TRBV27 and TRBJ2-1, with D tentatively TRBD2 (5 bases). CDR3 length: 13 residues. Germline-derived CDR1 and CDR2 are MNHEY and SMNVEV (reference sequence). The V gene lost 2 bases and the J gene lost 5 bases, with 7 bases spanning the gap. CDR3 residues: CASSLRGDNEQFF. CDR3 bases: TGTGCCAGCAGTTTACGGGGTGACAATGAGCAGTTCTTC.

Only one count was recorded for this clone. The chain links TRBV30 to TRBJ2-7; no reliable D call. The CDR3 spans 13 residues. Germline V gives CDR1 GTSNPN, CDR2 SVGIG (reference sequence). Trimming cost V 4 bases and J 2 bases, with 12 bases left between them. CDR3 sequence (DNA): TGTGCCTGGACTCCCGTCAGGCCCTACGAGCAGTACTTC. Protein product: CAWTPVRPYEQYF.

The chain carries TRBV19 and TRBJ1-5; 7 bases are shared with TRBD1. CDR1 and CDR2 from the germline V gene are LNHDA and SQIVND (reference sequence). The CDR3 totals 16 residues. V lost 3 bases, J lost 4 bases, and 9 bases stayed unmatched. The CDR3 sequence: CASSIPQGQLNQPQHF. DNA for the CDR3: TGTGCCAGTAGTATTCCCCAGGGACAGCTAAATCAGCCCCAGCATTTT. Drawing the rest from reference TRBV19 and TRBJ1-5, the complete variable domain is DGGITQSPKYLFRKEGQNVTLSCEQNLNHDAMYWYRQDPGQGLRLIYYSQIVNDFQKGDIAEGYSVSREKKESFPLTVTSAQKNPTAFYLCASSIPQGQLNQPQHFGDGTRLSIL.

The V call is TRBV30, the J call TRBJ2-1; the match to TRBD2 covers 12 bases. The J segment lost 7 bases and the V segment lost 1 base, leaving 5 bases of the junction unmatched. The CDR3 loop spans 15 amino acids. Germline CDR1 and CDR2: GTSNPN and SVGIG (reference sequence). CDR3 sequence: CAWSGLAGVGNEQFF. The CDR3 region has the DNA TGTGCCTGGAGTGGACTAGCGGGAGTAGGTAATGAGCAGTTCTTC.

V usage is TRBV4-3 and J usage is TRBJ2-3; D is perhaps TRBD1 (5 bases). Germline V CDR1 and CDR2: LGHNA, YSLEER. The CDR3 loop spans 14 amino acids. Trimming shortened V by 1 base and J by 3 bases, and 8 bases separated the two germline ends. DNA for the CDR3: TGCGCCAGCAGCCAAGCGACAGATACAGATACGCAGTATTTT. It translates to CASSQATDTDTQYF.

The chain uses TRBV7-2 and TRBJ1-5, with 10 bases that match TRBD1. V dropped 1 base and J dropped 5; count of bases not matched to a gene: 11. This CDR3 is built from 18 residues. Germline CDR1 is SGHTA and CDR2 is FQGNSA. The CDR3 is CASSLGGGTGAGDQPQHF. In DNA form, the CDR3 reads TGTGCCAGCAGCTTAGGGGGGGGGACAGGGGCGGGAGATCAGCCCCAGCATTTT.

The chain has TRBV2 and TRBJ1-2; 9 bases line up with TRBD1. Germline values: CDR1 SNHLY, CDR2 FYNNEI. The CDR3 is made up of 14 amino acids. V lost 6 bases to trimming and J lost 8 bases; unmatched junction nucleotides: 10. CDR3: CASREKRTGAGYTF. CDR3 DNA sequence: TGTGCCAGCAGAGAAAAGAGGACAGGGGCGGGCTACACCTTC.

This clone was counted a single time. The gene calls are TRBV13 and TRBJ2-1; TRBD2 matches at 14 bases. The V and J ends lost 7 bases and 7 bases, in that order; junction bases with no gene match: 6. Germline CDR1 PRHDT, CDR2 FYEKMQ (reference sequence). The CDR3 length is 15 residues. CDR3 sequence (DNA): TGTGCCAGCACCTCGGGACTAGCGGGAGTTAATGAGCAGTTCTTC. The encoded protein is CASTSGLAGVNEQFF. Filled out from reference TRBV13 and TRBJ2-1, the complete variable domain reads AAGVIQSPRHLIKEKRETATLKCYPIPRHDTVYWYQQGPGQDPQFLISFYEKMQSDKGSIPDRFSAQQFSDYHSELNMSSLELGDSALYFCASTSGLAGVNEQFFGPGTRLTVL.

This chain uses TRBV19 with TRBJ2-7; D is possibly TRBD2 (5 bases). CDR1 LNHDA and CDR2 SQIVND come from the germline V gene (reference sequence). Trimming removed 4 bases from V and 0 bases from J, with 10 bases in between. The CDR3 sequence is 14 residues long. The CDR3 spells CASSTSAGSYEQYF. The CDR3 region has the DNA TGTGCCAGTAGTACATCTGCGGGCTCCTACGAGCAGTACTTC.

The chain uses TRBV2 and TRBJ2-3; 7 nucleotides align to TRBD1. Germline CDR1 and CDR2: SNHLY and FYNNEI. V gave up 5 bases and J gave up 1 base; unmatched junction bases: 12. The CDR3 runs 17 residues. CDR3 loop: CASSSGTVTGRTDTQYF. CDR3 nucleotides: TGTGCCAGCAGTTCCGGGACAGTAACCGGTCGCACAGATACGCAGTATTTT.

This rearrangement joins TRBV19 to TRBJ2-2; TRBD1 agrees at 8 bases. With 3 bases clipped from V and 4 bases from J, the junction kept 4 bases outside the gene matches. The CDR3 loop spans 15 amino acids. Germline loops: CDR1 LNHDA, CDR2 SQIVND (reference sequence). The CDR3 here is CASSIGQGRTGELFF. In nucleotides, the CDR3 is TGTGCCAGTAGTATTGGACAGGGTCGCACCGGGGAGCTGTTTTTT.

This chain uses TRBV5-6 with TRBJ2-1; D is uncertain. Germline values: CDR1 SGHDT, CDR2 YYEEEE. The germline V and J ends were trimmed by 2 bases and 0 bases, with 9 bases remaining between them. CDR3 length equals 15 residues. The CDR3 protein is CASSFRSLSYNEQFF. CDR3 coding DNA: TGTGCCAGCAGCTTCAGATCCCTCTCCTACAATGAGCAGTTCTTC.

The chain links TRBV7-9 to TRBJ1-1; D is unclear. The CDR3 has 13 amino acids. The V end was cut by 1 base, the J end by 8 bases, with 11 bases between. Germline V CDR1 and CDR2: SEHNR, FQNEAQ (reference sequence). CDR3: CASSLGISREAFF. The CDR3 region has the DNA TGTGCCAGCAGCTTAGGGATATCTAGGGAAGCTTTCTTT.

The genes are TRBV28 and TRBJ2-6; the D gene is possibly TRBD2 (5 bases). Germline V gives CDR1 MDHEN, CDR2 SYDVKM. V lost 3 bases, J lost 4 bases, and 10 bases lay in between. CDR3 length: 15 amino acids. The CDR3 spells CASSFSGSGANVLTF. CDR3 sequence (DNA): TGTGCCAGCAGTTTCTCGGGGTCGGGGGCCAACGTCCTGACTTTC.

The chain uses TRBV5-6 and TRBJ2-2; 10 nucleotides agree with TRBD2. CDR3 length equals 18 residues. V lost 1 base, J lost 7 bases, and 13 bases stayed unmatched. The germline CDR1 and CDR2 sequences are SGHDT and YYEEEE. CDR3 sequence: CASSLFVASGRIGGELFF. Here the CDR3 DNA reads TGTGCCAGCAGCTTGTTCGTGGCTAGCGGGAGAATAGGCGGGGAGCTGTTTTTT.

The CDR3 is CASSEASGSYNEQFF. The CDR3 DNA is TGTGCCAGCAGTGAGGCTAGCGGGAGCTACAATGAGCAGTTCTTC. The chain has TRBV2 and TRBJ2-1; 10 bases map to TRBD2. Trimming at V came to 3 bases and at J to 3 bases, leaving 2 bases not matched to a gene. Germline V gene lookup returns CDR1 SNHLY and CDR2 FYNNEI. The CDR3 is 15 residues long. Full variable domain (rest looked up from reference TRBV2 and TRBJ2-1): EPEVTQTPSHQVTQMGQEVILRCVPISNHLYFYWYRQILGQKVEFLVSFYNNEISEKSEIFDDQFSVERPDGSNFTLKIRSTKLEDSAMYFCASSEASGSYNEQFFGPGTRLTVL.

In nucleotides, the CDR3 is TGTGCCAGCAGCTTGGATCAGGGGCTTTACTATGGCTACACCTTC. Its translation: CASSLDQGLYYGYTF. This chain joins TRBV5-8 and TRBJ1-2, with a tentative D call TRBD1 (6 bases). The germline gives CDR1 SGHTS, CDR2 YDEGEE. Trimming shortened V by 0 bases and J by 3 bases, and 12 bases separated the two germline ends. This CDR3 has 15 amino acids.